This record covers a single T cell receptor beta chain. The antigen is not known. Everyone who donated was a Caucasian adult who lived in Nashville, Tennessee. The data are from a study of shared clonotypes between healthy human individuals. Unmatched junction bases numbered 6, after V lost 2 bases and J lost 3 bases. The V gene's germline CDR1 is SGHAT and CDR2 FQNNGV. The CDR3 loop spans 16 amino acids. Sorted-subset replicate PCRs used 200 to 250 ng DNA, approximately 33,000 T cell genomes. In the authors' methods: Quality scores were absent from the junction-only immunoSEQ sequences, so filtering differed. Clones were sequenced by immunoSEQ multiplex PCR, and TCRdb holds only the in-frame ones, with some missing. V and J calls and clone size are as listed in that table; D and trimming were resolved from the DNA. The repertoire holds more than 1 million clones, with around 82% as singletons. Findings and caveats of the study: Rarefaction revealed incomplete sorted-subset sequencing despite large depth.

The TCR originated in a man aged 18 to 30 in good health. Some clones in this sample may be carry-over from other donors' samples. The V and J genes are TRBV11-2 and TRBJ2-7; 11 bases fit TRBD1. Sequencing was carried out using memory CD4+ T cells from PBMCs. Subset described: CD45RA-negative fraction. The chain's CDR3 is CASSLLGGTGGYEQYF. The CDR3 DNA reads TGTGCCAGCAGCTTATTGGGTGGGACAGGGGGCTACGAGCAGTACTTC.